A selection of T cell receptor beta chains follows, all from one sample in a study of blood T cells in healthy people across ages. TCRdb re-derived calls from the 5' RACE reads in MiXCR, one entry per CDR3 protein. Of hundreds of thousands of distinct CDR3 sequences in the sample, about 61% were seen once. Sequencing was carried out using blood. Source of these receptors: a middle-aged man in good health. Each CDR3 is given with its conserved first and last residue. The order of the fields is V gene, J gene, clone size, D gene, CDR3 protein, CDR3 DNA. A D gene is named only where the DNA matches it firmly. Clone size, where shown, is once, few, many, or a class for clones that have expanded.

TRBV29-1	TRBJ1-5	.	.	CSVEVEGNQPQHF	TGCAGCGTTGAAGTCGAAGGCAATCAGCCCCAGCATTTT
TRBV12-3/TRBV12-4	TRBJ2-7	.	.	CASSLGGLWGRQSAYEQYF	TGTGCCAGCAGTTTAGGGGGTCTGTGGGGGCGGCAGTCGGCCTACGAGCAGTACTTC
TRBV7-2	TRBJ1-2	.	.	CASSFESYGYTF	TGTGCCAGCAGCTTTGAGAGCTATGGCTACACCTTC
TRBV6-1	TRBJ2-5	.	.	CASSSDTPLGQYF	TGTGCCAGCAGTTCGGACACGCCTTTAGGGCAGTACTTC
TRBV6-1	TRBJ2-7	.	TRBD1	CASSAASGTGASYEQYF	TGTGCCAGCAGTGCAGCCTCCGGGACAGGGGCTTCCTACGAGCAGTACTTC
TRBV2	TRBJ2-3	.	TRBD2	CASSVPSGLGTDTQYF	TGTGCCAGCAGTGTGCCTAGCGGTTTGGGCACAGATACGCAGTATTTT
TRBV14	TRBJ2-1	.	.	CASSQEAAGLRNEQFF	TGTGCCAGCAGCCAAGAGGCGGCAGGGCTCCGCAATGAGCAGTTCTTC
TRBV12-3/TRBV12-4	TRBJ2-5	few	.	CASSFTGAGETQYF	TGTGCCAGCAGTTTCACAGGGGCGGGGGAGACCCAGTACTTC
TRBV5-1	TRBJ1-2	.	.	CASSDHRAANYGYTF	TGCGCCAGCAGCGATCACAGGGCAGCTAACTATGGCTACACCTTC
TRBV7-3	TRBJ2-2	.	.	CASGLRGYDTGELFF	TGTGCCAGCGGTCTTAGAGGGTATGACACCGGGGAGTTGTTTTTT
TRBV9	TRBJ2-2	.	TRBD2	CASSVTSGGAPGELFF	TGTGCCAGCAGCGTGACTAGCGGGGGGGCTCCCGGGGAGCTGTTTTTT
TRBV24-1	TRBJ2-5	.	TRBD2	CATSDLFSGGTGTQYF	TGTGCCACCAGTGATTTGTTTAGCGGGGGGACGGGGACCCAGTACTTC
TRBV9	TRBJ2-1	few	TRBD1	CASSVGQAILPYNEQFF	TGTGCCAGCAGCGTGGGACAGGCAATACTCCCCTACAATGAGCAGTTCTTC
TRBV9	TRBJ2-3	few	.	CASSRQGGWGTDTQYF	TGTGCCAGCAGCCGACAAGGGGGATGGGGCACAGATACGCAGTATTTT
TRBV7-2	TRBJ1-2	.	TRBD1	CASSIRDRPYYGYTF	TGTGCCAGCAGCATCCGGGACAGACCATACTATGGCTACACCTTC
TRBV29-1	TRBJ2-7	.	.	CSVTDGTYEQYF	TGCAGCGTTACGGACGGTACCTACGAGCAGTACTTC
TRBV2	TRBJ2-7	.	.	CASSATGSGEIQYF	TGTGCCAGCAGCGCCACGGGTTCCGGAGAGATCCAGTACTTC
TRBV7-2	TRBJ2-3	many	TRBD2	CASFPAGGAWPSTDTQYF	TGTGCCAGCTTCCCCGCGGGGGGCGCGTGGCCGAGCACAGATACGCAGTATTTT
TRBV29-1	TRBJ2-1	.	TRBD2	CSVAPGLAGSDNEQFF	TGCAGCGTTGCGCCGGGACTAGCGGGGAGTGACAATGAGCAGTTCTTC
TRBV7-2	TRBJ2-7	few	.	CASSHLSSSEQYF	TGTGCCAGCAGCCACCTTTCCTCGTCCGAGCAGTACTTC
TRBV4-1	TRBJ2-3	.	.	CASSQDWGRSSDTQYF	TGCGCCAGCAGCCAAGATTGGGGGAGGTCATCAGATACGCAGTATTTT
TRBV27	TRBJ1-6	.	.	CASRLGAAYNSPLHF	TGTGCCAGTCGCCTGGGGGCTGCCTATAATTCACCCCTCCACTTT
TRBV6-5	TRBJ2-1	.	.	CASSYVQGTGDEQFF	TGTGCCAGCAGTTACGTACAGGGAACCGGAGATGAGCAGTTCTTC
TRBV7-2	TRBJ1-5	few	.	CASSFWGSQSNQPQHF	TGTGCCAGCAGCTTTTGGGGGTCGCAAAGCAATCAGCCCCAGCATTTT
TRBV7-9	TRBJ2-7	.	TRBD1	CASSFRTGLSYEQYF	TGTGCCAGCAGCTTTAGGACAGGTTTGTCCTACGAGCAGTACTTC
TRBV20-1	TRBJ2-1	.	.	CSARRSPRIPSSYNEQFF	TGCAGTGCTAGAAGGTCGCCCAGGATTCCGAGCTCCTACAATGAGCAGTTCTTC
TRBV20-1	TRBJ2-5	once	.	CSARGAGHEQYF	TGCAGTGCTAGAGGGGCGGGACATGAACAGTACTTC
TRBV6-2/TRBV6-3	TRBJ2-3	.	.	CASNPESPPYTQYF	TGTGCCAGCAACCCGGAGAGCCCCCCGTATACGCAGTATTTT
TRBV6-2/TRBV6-3	TRBJ2-3	many	.	CASSHRVGGDTQYF	TGTGCCAGCAGTCACAGGGTTGGAGGGGATACGCAGTATTTT
TRBV29-1	TRBJ2-3	once	TRBD2	CSVGLAGTTDTQYF	TGCAGCGTGGGCCTAGCGGGAACCACAGATACGCAGTATTTT
TRBV6-6	TRBJ2-5	.	.	CASSYSPRGQETQYF	TGTGCCAGCAGTTACTCGCCCCGGGGCCAAGAGACCCAGTACTTC
TRBV4-2	TRBJ1-5	few	.	CASSFVRDDNQPQHF	TGTGCCAGCAGCTTCGTCAGGGATGACAATCAGCCCCAGCATTTT
TRBV27	TRBJ2-1	.	TRBD2	CASSLLGGSSYNEQFF	TGTGCCAGCAGTTTATTGGGGGGGAGCTCCTACAATGAGCAGTTCTTC
TRBV9	TRBJ2-3	.	.	CASSVVGSTNTDTQYF	TGTGCCAGCAGCGTAGTGGGAAGCACGAACACAGATACGCAGTATTTT
TRBV28	TRBJ2-7	once	.	CANSIQYEQYF	TGTGCCAACAGCATACAGTACGAGCAGTACTTC
TRBV29-1	TRBJ1-2	few	.	CSVEGLYRNGYTF	TGCAGCGTTGAAGGTCTTTACCGAAATGGCTACACCTTC
TRBV27	TRBJ2-5	few	TRBD1	CASSRGQGALEQYF	TGTGCCAGCAGCCGGGGACAGGGGGCGCTTGAGCAGTACTTC
TRBV4-1	TRBJ2-1	few	.	CASSQAIDEQFF	TGCGCCAGCAGCCAGGCAATCGATGAGCAGTTCTTC
TRBV18	TRBJ2-7	.	TRBD2	CASSPPVHKREGPLIYEQYF	TGTGCCAGCTCACCACCGGTTCATAAGCGGGAGGGCCCCTTAATCTACGAGCAGTACTTC
TRBV29-1	TRBJ2-4	few	TRBD2	CSASPGGRGEQYF	TGCAGCGCAAGCCCGGGGGGGCGCGGGGAGCAGTACTTC
TRBV28	TRBJ2-1	few	.	CASKDGEQFF	TGTGCCAGTAAAGACGGTGAGCAGTTCTTC
TRBV10-2	TRBJ2-7	.	.	CASSEWEYEQYF	TGCGCCAGCAGTGAGTGGGAGTACGAGCAGTACTTC
TRBV10-3	TRBJ1-1	few	.	CATRGVNTEAFF	TGTGCCACCCGTGGGGTGAACACTGAAGCTTTCTTT
TRBV10-3	TRBJ1-4	.	TRBD1	CAISVDRGTNEKPFF	TGTGCCATCAGTGTTGACAGGGGAACTAATGAAAAACCGTTTTTT
TRBV4-1	TRBJ2-6	few	TRBD1	CASSQEGTGASGANVLTF	TGCGCCAGCAGCCAAGAAGGGACAGGGGCGTCCGGGGCCAACGTCCTGACTTTC
TRBV7-3	TRBJ2-1	.	TRBD2	CASSTGLAGNEQFF	TGTGCCAGCAGTACGGGACTAGCCGGCAATGAGCAGTTCTTC
TRBV20-1	TRBJ1-6	.	.	CSARRAAYNSPLHF	TGCAGTGCTCGAAGGGCGGCCTATAATTCACCCCTCCACTTT
TRBV7-3	TRBJ1-1	.	.	CASSENPGLNTEAFF	TGTGCCAGCAGCGAAAACCCAGGGCTGAACACTGAAGCTTTCTTT
TRBV7-2	TRBJ2-3	few	TRBD2	CASKGGGLGIPTDTQYF	TGTGCCAGCAAGGGAGGGGGACTAGGGATCCCCACAGATACGCAGTATTTT
TRBV5-1	TRBJ2-1	.	TRBD1	CASSWGQGFSYNGQFF	TGCGCCAGCAGCTGGGGACAGGGATTCTCCTACAATGGGCAGTTCTTC
TRBV3-1	TRBJ2-4	few	TRBD2	CASSPTAGGNIQYF	TGTGCCAGCAGCCCCACGGCGGGGGGAAACATTCAGTACTTC